A selection of T cell receptor beta chains follows, all from one sample in a study of response to subunit inactivated influenza vaccine. TCRdb reprocessed the RT-PCR reads with MiXCR, giving one entry per CDR3 protein. The data show fewer than 700,000 distinct CDR3 sequences, 13% seen once. This sample comprised PBMCs from blood, obtained roughly 46 days after vaccination. The receptors derive from a man aged 50-60 years who received an inactivated influenza vaccine. The CDR3 runs from the conserved cysteine through the conserved F or W. A D gene is named only where the DNA matches it firmly. Size is stated for part of the rows, as once, few or many counts, or as a class when the clone is expanded.

>TRBV7-2|TRBJ1-3|TRBD1|-
CASSLDDRVLYF
TGTGCCAGCAGCTTGGACGACAGGGTACTATATTTT
>TRBV12-3/TRBV12-4|TRBJ2-7|TRBD1|-
CASSRTGWEQYF
TGTGCCAGCAGTAGGACAGGGTGGGAGCAGTACTTC
>TRBV12-3/TRBV12-4|TRBJ1-6|TRBD1|-
CASSGTGSSYNSPLHF
TGTGCCAGCAGCGGGACAGGGAGCTCCTATAATTCACCCCTCCACTTT
>TRBV7-8|TRBJ2-2|-|-
CASSSRLPGELFF
TGTGCCAGCAGCTCGAGACTCCCCGGGGAGCTGTTTTTT
>TRBV5-1|TRBJ2-2|-|-
CASSLFGGPNTGELFF
TGCGCCAGCAGCCTATTTGGGGGGCCCAACACCGGGGAGCTGTTTTTT
>TRBV6-5|TRBJ2-1|TRBD2|many
CASSYELAEYNEQFF
TGTGCCAGCAGTTACGAACTAGCGGAGTACAATGAGCAGTTCTTC
>TRBV5-1|TRBJ2-3|TRBD2|-
CASTSSGAQRDTQYF
TGCGCCAGCACGTCTAGCGGGGCTCAAAGAGATACGCAGTATTTT
>TRBV20-1|TRBJ2-1|-|many
CSAEGYNEQFF
TGCAGTGCCGAGGGGTACAATGAGCAGTTCTTC
>TRBV12-3/TRBV12-4|TRBJ2-5|TRBD2|-
CASSPGTSGGNATQYF
TGTGCCAGCAGTCCTGGGACTAGCGGGGGCAATGCGACCCAGTACTTC
>TRBV21-1|TRBJ2-5|-|many
CASRTSGLETQYF
TGTGCCAGCCGGACTAGCGGGTTAGAGACCCAGTACTTC
>TRBV20-1|TRBJ2-1|-|-
CSVRDTLGQFF
TGCAGTGTCCGCGACACCCTCGGGCAGTTCTTC
>TRBV7-9|TRBJ2-7|TRBD2|-
CASSLFSGGFYEQYF
TGTGCCAGCAGCTTATTTAGCGGGGGGTTCTACGAGCAGTACTTC
>TRBV4-2|TRBJ2-1|TRBD2|many
CASRMVASGEPAYNEQFF
TGTGCCAGCAGGATGGTGGCTAGCGGGGAGCCGGCCTACAATGAGCAGTTCTTC